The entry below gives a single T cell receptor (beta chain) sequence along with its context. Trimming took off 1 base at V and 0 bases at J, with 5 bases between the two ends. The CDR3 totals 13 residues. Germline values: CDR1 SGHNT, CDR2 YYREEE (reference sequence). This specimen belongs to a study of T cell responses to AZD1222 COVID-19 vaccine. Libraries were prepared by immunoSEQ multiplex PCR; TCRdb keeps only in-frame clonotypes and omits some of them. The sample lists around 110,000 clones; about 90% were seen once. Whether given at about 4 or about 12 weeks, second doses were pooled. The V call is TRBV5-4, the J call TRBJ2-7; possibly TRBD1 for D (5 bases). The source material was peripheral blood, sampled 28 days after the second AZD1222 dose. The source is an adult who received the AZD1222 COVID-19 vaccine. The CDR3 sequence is CASSLTGSYEQYF. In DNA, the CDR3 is TGTGCCAGCAGCTTGACAGGCTCCTACGAGCAGTACTTC.